What follows are 23 T cell receptor beta chains derived from one specimen sequenced in a study of T-cell reconstitution after alpha-beta-depleted transplantation in children. Unique molecular identifiers were incorporated during preparation of the TCRbeta library. One entry per CDR3 protein, called by TCRdb with MiXCR from the PCR reads. The data show hundreds of thousands of distinct CDR3 sequences, 20% to 25% seen once. The sequencing here drew on PBMCs, mostly from graft donor cells, taken 360 days after TCRalphabeta/CD19-depleted stem cell transplant. All receptors come from a boy younger than two who had a stem cell transplant for acute myeloid leukemia, so the T cells may come from the graft donor.

This chain joins TRBV7-8 and TRBJ2-7; TRBD1 or TRBD2 may be the D gene (5 bases each). Germline V gene sequence: CDR1 SGHVS, CDR2 FQNEAQ. The CDR3 is made up of 13 amino acids. V lost 4 bases and J lost 6, with 13 bases in between. This CDR3 reads CASSSRGYSEQYF. CDR3 nucleotides: TGTGCCAGCAGCTCGAGGGGTTACTCCGAGCAGTACTTC.

The rearrangement joins TRBV11-3 to TRBJ2-7, with 7 nucleotides matching TRBD1. CDR1 SGHNT and CDR2 YENEEA come from the germline V gene. The CDR3 runs 16 residues. The trim removed 1 base at V and 4 bases at J, leaving 10 bases unmatched. The CDR3 loop is CASSLVGRGYPYEQYF. CDR3 bases: TGTGCCAGCAGCTTAGTCGGCAGGGGGTATCCTTACGAGCAGTACTTC.

The rearrangement links TRBV20-1 to TRBJ2-4; TRBD2 aligns across 14 bases. Germline-derived CDR1 and CDR2 are DFQATT and SNEGSKA (reference sequence). The CDR3 totals 15 residues. Germline trimming cut 6 bases from V and 0 bases from J; bases unmatched to any gene: 1. CDR3 nucleotides: TGCAGTGCGGGACTAGCGGGGGCAGCCAAAAACATTCAGTACTTC. This encodes CSAGLAGAAKNIQYF.

CDR3 amino acids: CSARLGPSYNEQFF. CDR3 sequence (DNA): TGCAGTGCTAGACTAGGGCCTTCCTACAATGAGCAGTTCTTC. The chain combines TRBV20-1 with TRBJ2-1; D is undetermined. The germline gives CDR1 DFQATT, CDR2 SNEGSKA (reference sequence). This CDR3 comprises 14 residues. Trimming pared 2 bases from V and 1 base from J, leaving 9 bases between.

There are many counts of this clonotype. J is TRBJ2-5 and V is TRBV12-3 or TRBV12-4; 10 bases align to TRBD1. The CDR3 has 14 residues. The junction had 5 bases not matched to a gene; V was cut back by 7 bases and J by 3 bases. CDR3: CASKRGQGEETQYF. The CDR3 DNA reads TGTGCCAGCAAGAGAGGACAGGGGGAAGAGACCCAGTACTTC.

This clonotype was counted between two and nine times. The chain joins TRBV5-6 to TRBJ2-2; TRBD1 or TRBD2 may be the D gene (5 bases each). The CDR3 sequence is 14 residues long. Germline-derived CDR1 and CDR2 are SGHDT and YYEEEE. Trimming pared 0 bases from V and 8 bases from J, leaving 11 bases between. CDR3 nucleotide sequence: TGTGCCAGCAGCTTGGGGGACGACAAAGGGGAGCTGTTTTTT. Amino acid sequence: CASSLGDDKGELFF.

The chain carries TRBV7-9 and TRBJ2-1; D assignment may be TRBD1 or TRBD2 (6 bases each). There are 16 residues in the CDR3. The germline V and J ends were trimmed by 1 base and 2 bases, with 12 bases remaining between them. Germline assignment: CDR1 SEHNR and CDR2 FQNEAQ (reference sequence). CDR3 residues: CASSLGGAGPYNEQFF. The CDR3 nucleotides are TGTGCCAGCAGCTTAGGGGGGGCGGGCCCCTACAATGAGCAGTTCTTC.

This clonotype was seen a few times. V usage is TRBV28 and J usage is TRBJ1-6; D perhaps matches TRBD1 (5 bases). The V end was cut by 3 bases, the J end by 9 bases, with 12 bases between. The CDR3 runs to 14 residues. Germline CDR1 reads MDHEN; CDR2 reads SYDVKM. The CDR3 DNA follows: TGTGCCAGCAGTTTCTTCAGGGATGGTTCACCCCTCCACTTT. Residues: CASSFFRDGSPLHF.

The rearrangement joins TRBV3-1 to TRBJ1-5; TRBD1 might be the D (5 bases). Germline CDR1 and CDR2: LGHDT and YNNKEL (reference sequence). V was trimmed by 4 bases and J by 5 bases, leaving 9 bases between them. This CDR3 has 13 amino acids. The CDR3 protein is CASSPGLDQPQHF. The CDR3 DNA reads TGTGCCAGCAGCCCAGGGCTAGATCAGCCCCAGCATTTT. The full variable domain, completed using reference TRBV3-1 and TRBJ1-5, is DTAVSQTPKYLVTQMGNDKSIKCEQNLGHDTMYWYKQDSKKFLKIMFSYNNKELIINETVPNRFSPKSPDKAHLNLHINSLELGDSAVYFCASSPGLDQPQHFGDGTRLSIL.

This clonotype has ten or more counts. The chain uses TRBV20-1 and TRBJ2-3, with a tentative D call TRBD2 (6 bases). V was trimmed by 5 bases and J by 10 bases, leaving 19 bases between them. The CDR3 has 13 residues. CDR1 is DFQATT, CDR2 SNEGSKA, per germline (reference sequence). This chain's CDR3 is CSAYTSSPVPQYF. The CDR3 DNA sequence: TGCAGTGCTTACACTAGCAGCCCAGTACCGCAGTATTTT.

This clonotype was picked up many times. The CDR3 protein is CATSRDVLADTQYF. The CDR3 region has the DNA TGTGCCACCAGCAGAGACGTTTTGGCAGATACGCAGTATTTT. The chain uses TRBV15 and TRBJ2-3; D unresolved. Trimming removed 0 bases from V and 4 bases from J, with 8 bases in between. This CDR3 spans 14 amino acids. Germline V gene lookup returns CDR1 LNHNV and CDR2 YYDKDF (reference sequence). The full variable domain, rest sourced from reference TRBV15 and TRBJ2-3, is DAMVIQNPRYQVTQFGKPVTLSCSQTLNHNVMYWYQQKSSQAPKLLFHYYDKDFNNEADTPDNFQSRRPNTSFCFLDIRSPGLGDTAMYLCATSRDVLADTQYFGPGTRLTVL.

This clonotype was observed many times. This sequence joins TRBV29-1 and TRBJ2-7; possible D gene TRBD2, 6 bases. CDR1 and CDR2 (germline): SQVTM, ANQGSEA. This CDR3 has 13 residues. The CDR3 region is CSVNRRGGHEQYF. CDR3 DNA: TGCAGTGTAAACAGGAGGGGAGGTCACGAGCAGTACTTC.

This clonotype was seen repeatedly, ten times or more. The rearrangement links TRBV29-1 to TRBJ2-7; possible D gene TRBD2, 5 bases. V gave up 4 bases and J gave up 0 bases, with 13 bases separating them. The CDR3 covers 14 residues. CDR1 SQVTM and CDR2 ANQGSEA come from the germline V gene. CDR3 DNA sequence: TGCAGCGTTGGGAGGCCCGGTGTCTCCTACGAGCAGTACTTC. Its protein product is CSVGRPGVSYEQYF.

This clonotype was detected many times. The CDR3 DNA sequence: TGTGCCAGCAGTCCCCGGGGACTCAGCACAGATACGCAGTATTTT. It is translated as CASSPRGLSTDTQYF. V usage is TRBV12-3 or TRBV12-4 and J usage is TRBJ2-3, with D perhaps matching TRBD2 (6 bases). V lost 5 bases to trimming and J lost 0 bases, with 12 bases between them. CDR3 length: 15 residues.

There are a few counts of this clonotype. CDR3 in amino acids: CASTRGGNTEAFF. DNA of the CDR3: TGTGCCAGCACGCGGGGAGGGAACACTGAAGCTTTCTTT. The rearrangement links TRBV6-1 to TRBJ1-1, with D uncertain. Germline CDR1 reads MNHNS; CDR2 reads SASEGT. The CDR3 is made up of 13 amino acids. Trimming pared 7 bases from V and 1 base from J, leaving 10 bases between.

On this clonotype itself: A single base separates this from a much larger clone, so it may be a read error. The J gene is TRBJ1-3, the V gene TRBV20-1, with D uncertain. This CDR3 contains 16 residues. Germline V gives CDR1 DFQATT, CDR2 SNEGSKA (reference sequence). The CDR3 DNA reads as TGCTGTGCTAGAGGCCGATTCCCGAACTCTGGAAACACCATATATTTT. Protein product: CCARGRFPNSGNTIYF.

The chain links TRBV5-1 to TRBJ2-5, with 8 bases matching TRBD2. From germline, CDR1 is SGHRS and CDR2 YFSETQ. The J segment lost 2 bases and the V segment lost 1 base, leaving 7 bases of the junction unmatched. This CDR3 is built from 16 residues. This CDR3 reads CASSLSLAGRQETQYF. The CDR3 DNA follows: TGCGCCAGCAGCTTGAGTTTAGCGGGGCGGCAAGAGACCCAGTACTTC.

Ten or more counts support this clonotype. CDR3 amino acids: CASSIMGGTRPEDEQFF. The CDR3 DNA follows: TGTGCCAGTAGTATAATGGGCGGGACTAGGCCGGAAGATGAGCAGTTCTTC. The chain carries TRBV19 and TRBJ2-1, with 8 bases identical to TRBD2. Germline trimming cut 2 bases from V and 8 bases from J; bases unmatched to any gene: 14. The CDR3 has 17 amino acids. Looked up from germline, CDR1 is LNHDA and CDR2 is SQIVND (reference sequence).

This clonotype appeared many times. V gene TRBV6-5 combines with J gene TRBJ1-2; D perhaps matches TRBD1 (5 bases). Per the germline V gene, CDR1 is MNHEY and CDR2 is SVGAGI. This CDR3 is 12 amino acids long. The V end lost 5 bases, the J end lost 8 bases, and 12 bases lay between the germline ends. CDR3 sequence: CASSRDSYGYTF. In nucleotides, the CDR3 is TGTGCCAGCAGTCGCGACAGTTACGGCTACACCTTC.

The chain recombines TRBV6-2 or TRBV6-3 with TRBJ2-7; no definite D call. The CDR3 has 12 amino acids. The V end lost 6 bases, the J end lost 0 bases, and 6 bases lay between the germline ends. Per germline, CDR1 MNHEY and CDR2 SVGEGT. CDR3 region: CASRASSYEQYV. CDR3 nucleotide sequence: TGTGCCAGCAGGGCCAGCTCCTACGAGCAGTACGTC.

This clonotype came up many times. This chain uses TRBV20-1 with TRBJ2-7; D is unclear. V lost 2 bases and J lost 3, with 11 bases in between. Germline-derived CDR1 and CDR2 are DFQATT and SNEGSKA (reference sequence). The CDR3 loop spans 13 amino acids. This chain's CDR3 is CSARFRAGYEQYF. In DNA, the CDR3 is TGCAGTGCTAGATTTCGTGCAGGCTACGAGCAGTACTTC.

This clonotype came up many times. The CDR3 spells CASRTDRGHTGANVLTF. The CDR3 DNA is TGTGCCAGCAGAACGGACAGGGGGCATACTGGGGCCAACGTCCTGACTTTC. This chain joins TRBV6-2 or TRBV6-3 and TRBJ2-6, with 11 bases matching TRBD1. The CDR3 length is 17 residues. Germline V gene sequence: CDR1 MNHEY, CDR2 SVGEGT. The ends lost 6 bases at V and 2 bases at J; junction bases unmatched: 6.

The CDR3 region is CASTGTGSYNEQFF. CDR3 bases: TGTGCCAGCACCGGGACGGGCTCCTACAATGAGCAGTTCTTC. V is TRBV28 and J is TRBJ2-1; TRBD1 or TRBD2 may be the D gene (5 bases each). Per the germline V gene, CDR1 is MDHEN and CDR2 is SYDVKM. Trimming cost V 7 bases and J 0 bases, with 10 bases left between them. The CDR3 runs 14 residues.